This TCR beta chain was sequenced in a study of early T cells in non-severe SARS-CoV-2 infection. Germline V gene data show CDR1 as SQVTM and CDR2 as ANQGSEA. The V end lost 3 bases, the J end lost 5 bases, and 12 bases lay between the germline ends. This CDR3 comprises 13 residues. In TCRdb, the 5' RACE reads were re-called with MiXCR into one record per CDR3 protein. The data show about 64,000 distinct CDR3 sequences, over 10% seen once. The chain links TRBV29-1 to TRBJ2-3; the D gene could be TRBD1 or TRBD2 (5 bases each). The source of this sequence is an adult who was a healthcare worker with PCR-confirmed SARS-CoV-2 infection or an uninfected control (not recorded which). Sequencing used whole blood. CDR3: CSVEGVGRDTQYF. CDR3 sequence (DNA): TGCAGCGTTGAGGGGGTCGGAAGAGATACGCAGTATTTT.